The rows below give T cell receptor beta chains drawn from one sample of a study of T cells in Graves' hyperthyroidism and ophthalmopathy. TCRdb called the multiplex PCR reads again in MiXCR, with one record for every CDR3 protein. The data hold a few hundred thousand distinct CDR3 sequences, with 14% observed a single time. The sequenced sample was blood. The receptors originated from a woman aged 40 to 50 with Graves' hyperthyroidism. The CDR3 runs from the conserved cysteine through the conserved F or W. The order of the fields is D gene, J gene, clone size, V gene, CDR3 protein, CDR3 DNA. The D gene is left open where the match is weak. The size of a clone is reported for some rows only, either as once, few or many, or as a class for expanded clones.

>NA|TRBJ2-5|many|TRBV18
CASSPLQGETQYF
TGTGCCAGCTCACCACTGCAGGGAGAGACCCAGTACTTC
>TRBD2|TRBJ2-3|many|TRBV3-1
CASSQPSGGTDTQYF
TGTGCCAGCAGCCAACCTAGCGGGGGCACAGATACGCAGTATTTT
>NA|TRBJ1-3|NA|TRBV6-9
CASSYNPTTGNTIYF
TGTGCCAGCAGCTACAATCCGACAACCGGAAACACCATATATTTT
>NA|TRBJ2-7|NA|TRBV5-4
CASSLVSGPREEQYF
TGTGCCAGCAGCTTGGTTAGTGGGCCGAGGGAGGAGCAGTACTTC
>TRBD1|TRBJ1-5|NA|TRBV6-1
CASSEAWTGFQPQHF
TGTGCCAGCAGTGAAGCCTGGACAGGGTTTCAGCCCCAGCATTTT
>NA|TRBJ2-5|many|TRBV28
CASRPGVAETQYF
TGTGCCAGCAGACCTGGGGTTGCGGAGACCCAGTACTTC
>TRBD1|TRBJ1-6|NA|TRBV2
CASRGQGRFGNNSPLHF
TGTGCCAGCAGGGGACAGGGTCGCTTCGGGAATAATTCACCCCTCCACTTT
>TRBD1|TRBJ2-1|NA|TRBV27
CASSYIGQGAMNEQFF
TGTGCCAGCAGTTACATCGGACAGGGGGCTATGAATGAGCAGTTCTTC
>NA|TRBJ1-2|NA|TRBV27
CASSLGGLHGYTF
TGTGCCAGCAGTTTAGGGGGGCTACATGGCTACACCTTC
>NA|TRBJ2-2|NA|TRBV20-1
CSARDSRVYTGELFF
TGCAGTGCTAGAGATAGTAGAGTTTACACCGGGGAGCTGTTTTTT
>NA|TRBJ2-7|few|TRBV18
CASSPSEFYEQYF
TGTGCCAGCTCACCCTCGGAATTCTACGAGCAGTACTTC
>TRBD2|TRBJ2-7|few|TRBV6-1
CASSDGLAGGSHEQYF
TGTGCCAGCAGCGACGGACTAGCGGGAGGTTCCCACGAGCAGTACTTC
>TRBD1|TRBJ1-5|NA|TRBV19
CASQADRGFQPQHF
TGTGCCTCTCAGGCGGACAGGGGGTTTCAGCCCCAGCATTTT
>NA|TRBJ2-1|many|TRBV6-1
CASSQGGASNEQFF
TGTGCCAGCAGTCAAGGAGGGGCAAGCAATGAGCAGTTCTTC
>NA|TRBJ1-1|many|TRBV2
CASSGGGLTEAFF
TGTGCCAGCAGTGGGGGGGGGCTTACTGAAGCTTTCTTT
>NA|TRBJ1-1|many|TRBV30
CAWSPRAGDTEAFF
TGTGCCTGGTCTCCCAGGGCCGGGGACACTGAAGCTTTCTTT
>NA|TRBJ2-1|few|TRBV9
CASSVNSARFEQFF
TGTGCCAGCAGCGTTAATAGCGCTCGGTTTGAGCAGTTCTTC
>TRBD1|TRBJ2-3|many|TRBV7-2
CASSVRQGTDTQYF
TGTGCCAGCAGCGTGAGACAGGGAACAGATACGCAGTATTTT
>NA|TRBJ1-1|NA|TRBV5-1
CASSFIEMNTEAFF
TGCGCCAGCAGCTTCATAGAAATGAACACTGAAGCTTTCTTT
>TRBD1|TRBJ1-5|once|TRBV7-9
CASSHGTGPDQPQHF
TGTGCCAGCAGCCATGGGACAGGCCCCGATCAGCCCCAGCATTTT
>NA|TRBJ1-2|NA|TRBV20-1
CSATGDPNYGYTF
TGCAGTGCTACAGGGGACCCTAACTATGGCTACACCTTC
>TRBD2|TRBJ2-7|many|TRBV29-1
CSARTSGIYQYEQYF
TGCAGCGCCCGTACTAGCGGAATTTATCAATACGAGCAGTACTTC
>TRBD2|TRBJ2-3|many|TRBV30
CAVQREVGDTQYF
TGTGCCGTACAGCGGGAGGTTGGAGATACGCAGTATTTT
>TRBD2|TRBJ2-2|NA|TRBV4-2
CASSPTLAGGPRTGELFF
TGTGCCAGCAGCCCGACTCTAGCGGGAGGGCCTCGAACCGGGGAGCTGTTTTTT
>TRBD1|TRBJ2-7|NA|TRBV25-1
CASSVPTGERYEQYF
TGTGCCAGCAGTGTACCCACAGGGGAGAGATACGAGCAGTACTTC
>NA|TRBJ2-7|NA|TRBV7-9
CASSPASYNEQYF
TGTGCCAGCAGCCCCGCCTCCTACAATGAGCAGTACTTC
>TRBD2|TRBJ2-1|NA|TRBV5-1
CASSVEIAGTYNEQFF
TGTGCCAGCAGCGTAGAAATAGCGGGAACCTACAATGAGCAGTTCTTC
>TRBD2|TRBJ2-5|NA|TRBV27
CASSPRSGLAGVQETQYF
TGTGCCAGCAGCCCCCGTTCGGGACTAGCGGGAGTCCAAGAGACCCAGTACTTC
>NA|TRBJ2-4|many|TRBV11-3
CASSLRGENIQYF
TGTGCCAGCAGCTTACGGGGCGAAAACATTCAGTACTTC
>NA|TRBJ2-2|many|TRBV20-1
CSATGYTGELFF
TGCAGTGCTACAGGGTACACCGGGGAGCTGTTTTTT
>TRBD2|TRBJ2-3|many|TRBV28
CASSWVLAGGRDTQYF
TGTGCCAGCAGTTGGGTTCTAGCGGGAGGCCGGGATACGCAGTATTTT
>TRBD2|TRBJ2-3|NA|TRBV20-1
CSADSREVTDTQYF
TGCAGTGCCGACAGTCGGGAGGTCACAGATACGCAGTATTTT
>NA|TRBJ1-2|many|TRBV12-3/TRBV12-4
CASSLSTFRTTNYGYTF
TGTGCCAGCAGTCTCTCAACGTTCAGGACCACTAACTATGGCTACACCTTC
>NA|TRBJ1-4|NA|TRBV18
CASSPRQANEKLFF
TGTGCCAGCTCACCCCGACAGGCCAATGAAAAACTGTTTTTT
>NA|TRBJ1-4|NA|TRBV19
CASSLSPSVGKLFF
TGTGCCAGTAGTTTAAGTCCCTCGGTGGGAAAACTGTTTTTT
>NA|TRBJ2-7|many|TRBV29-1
CSVRDTAYEQYF
TGCAGCGTCCGGGACACGGCCTACGAGCAGTACTTC
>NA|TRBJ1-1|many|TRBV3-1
CASSRISQNTEAFF
TGTGCCAGCAGCCGCATCTCTCAGAACACTGAAGCTTTCTTT
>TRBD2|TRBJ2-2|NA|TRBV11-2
CASSLPPGLAGGVGELFF
TGTGCCAGCAGCTTGCCCCCGGGACTAGCGGGAGGGGTCGGGGAGCTGTTTTTT
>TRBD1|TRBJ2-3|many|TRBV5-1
CASSWTGRSTDTQYF
TGCGCCAGCAGCTGGACAGGGAGAAGCACAGATACGCAGTATTTT
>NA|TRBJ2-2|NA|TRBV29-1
CSVDYAGDTGELFF
TGCAGCGTTGATTACGCAGGGGATACCGGGGAGCTGTTTTTT
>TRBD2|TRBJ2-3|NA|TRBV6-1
CASSLGGAGESATQYF
TGTGCCAGCAGCCTCGGGGGAGCGGGAGAGTCGGCTACGCAGTATTTT
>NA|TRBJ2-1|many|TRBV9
CASSPPRASYYNEQFF
TGTGCCAGCAGCCCTCCTAGGGCTAGCTACTACAATGAGCAGTTCTTC
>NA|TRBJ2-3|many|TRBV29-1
CSVDPGAGDTQYF
TGCAGCGTTGACCCTGGGGCGGGAGATACGCAGTATTTT
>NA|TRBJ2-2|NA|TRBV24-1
CATSDLRAANTGELFF
TGTGCCACCAGTGATTTGCGGGCCGCGAACACCGGGGAGCTGTTTTTT
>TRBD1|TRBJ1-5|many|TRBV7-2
CASSPGTGVQPQHF
TGTGCCAGCAGCCCCGGGACAGGGGTGCAGCCCCAGCATTTT
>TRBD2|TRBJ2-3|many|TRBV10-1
CASSESRTSGRVTDTQYF
TGCGCCAGCAGTGAGTCGAGGACTAGCGGGAGAGTGACAGATACGCAGTATTTT
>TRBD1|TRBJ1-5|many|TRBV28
CASSPQGQANQPQHF
TGTGCCAGCAGTCCCCAGGGACAGGCTAATCAGCCCCAGCATTTT
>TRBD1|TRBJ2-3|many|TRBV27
CASIPLRWTGIEIGTDTQYF
TGTGCCAGCATCCCCCTCCGGTGGACAGGGATTGAAATTGGGACAGATACGCAGTATTTT
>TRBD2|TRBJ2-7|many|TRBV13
CASSLAAGVSYEQYF
TGTGCCAGCAGCTTAGCGGCGGGGGTCTCCTACGAGCAGTACTTC
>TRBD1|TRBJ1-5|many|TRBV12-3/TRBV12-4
CASSRGTGEQPQHF
TGTGCCAGCAGCCGCGGGACAGGGGAACAGCCCCAGCATTTT